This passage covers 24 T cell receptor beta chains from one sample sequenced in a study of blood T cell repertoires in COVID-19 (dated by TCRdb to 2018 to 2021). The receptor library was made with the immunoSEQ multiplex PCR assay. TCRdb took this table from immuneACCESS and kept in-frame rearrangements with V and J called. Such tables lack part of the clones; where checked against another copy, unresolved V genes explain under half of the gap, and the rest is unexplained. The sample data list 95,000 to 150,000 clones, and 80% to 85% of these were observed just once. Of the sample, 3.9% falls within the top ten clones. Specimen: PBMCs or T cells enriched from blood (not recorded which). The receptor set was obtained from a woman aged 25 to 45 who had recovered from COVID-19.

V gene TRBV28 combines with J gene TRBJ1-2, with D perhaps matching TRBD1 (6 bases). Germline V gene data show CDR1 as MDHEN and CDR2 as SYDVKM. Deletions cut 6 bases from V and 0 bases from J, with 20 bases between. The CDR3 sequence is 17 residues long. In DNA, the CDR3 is TGTGCCAGCAGACCCCCCCCGGGACACAAAGCTAACTATGGCTACACCTTC. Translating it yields CASRPPPGHKANYGYTF.

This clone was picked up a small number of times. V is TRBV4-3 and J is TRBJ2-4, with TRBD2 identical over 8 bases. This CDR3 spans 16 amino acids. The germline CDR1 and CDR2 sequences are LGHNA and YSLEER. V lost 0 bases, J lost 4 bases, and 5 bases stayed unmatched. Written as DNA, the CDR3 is TGCGCCAGCAGCCAAGACGCGGGCGGGAGGAAAAACATTCAGTACTTC. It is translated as CASSQDAGGRKNIQYF.

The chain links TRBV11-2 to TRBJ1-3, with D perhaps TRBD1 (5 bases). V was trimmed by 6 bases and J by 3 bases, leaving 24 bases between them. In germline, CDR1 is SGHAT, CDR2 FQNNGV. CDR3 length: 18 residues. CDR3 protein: CASSRSRGGMGHGNTIYF. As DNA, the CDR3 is TGTGCCAGCAGTCGCTCGAGGGGAGGCATGGGTCATGGAAACACCATATATTTT.

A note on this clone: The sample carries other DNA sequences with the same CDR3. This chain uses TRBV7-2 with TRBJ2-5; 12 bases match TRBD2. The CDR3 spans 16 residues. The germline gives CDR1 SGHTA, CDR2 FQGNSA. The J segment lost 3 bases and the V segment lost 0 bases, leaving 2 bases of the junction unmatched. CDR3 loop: CASSLAGLAGKETQYF. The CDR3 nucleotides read TGTGCCAGCAGCTTAGCCGGACTAGCGGGGAAAGAGACCCAGTACTTC.

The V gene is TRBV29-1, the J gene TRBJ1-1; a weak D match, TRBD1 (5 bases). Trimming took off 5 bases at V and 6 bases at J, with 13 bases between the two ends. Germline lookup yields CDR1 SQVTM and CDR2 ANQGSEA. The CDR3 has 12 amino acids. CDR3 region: CSVLGGLAEAFF. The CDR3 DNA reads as TGCAGCGTTTTGGGGGGTCTCGCTGAAGCTTTCTTT.

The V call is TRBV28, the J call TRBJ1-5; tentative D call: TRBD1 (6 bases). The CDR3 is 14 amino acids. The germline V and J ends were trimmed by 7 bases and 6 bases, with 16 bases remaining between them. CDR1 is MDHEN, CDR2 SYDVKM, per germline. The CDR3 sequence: CASTLGGAVQPQHF. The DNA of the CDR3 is TGTGCCAGCACCCTCGGGGGGGCAGTTCAGCCCCAGCATTTT.

CDR3: CASSVDADQPQHF. The CDR3 region has the DNA TGTGCCAGCAGCGTAGACGCGGATCAGCCCCAGCATTTT. This rearrangement joins TRBV9 to TRBJ1-5, with unresolved D. Germline-derived CDR1 and CDR2 are SGDLS and YYNGEE. Trimming took 0 bases from V and 5 from J, leaving 6 bases between them. The CDR3 is 13 residues long.

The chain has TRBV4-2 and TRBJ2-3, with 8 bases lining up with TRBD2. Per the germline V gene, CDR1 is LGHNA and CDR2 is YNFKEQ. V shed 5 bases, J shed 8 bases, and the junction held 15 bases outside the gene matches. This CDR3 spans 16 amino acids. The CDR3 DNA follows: TGTGCCAGCAGCTTCCGGACTAGCCCTCCTGCCGGTACGCAGTATTTT. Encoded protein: CASSFRTSPPAGTQYF.

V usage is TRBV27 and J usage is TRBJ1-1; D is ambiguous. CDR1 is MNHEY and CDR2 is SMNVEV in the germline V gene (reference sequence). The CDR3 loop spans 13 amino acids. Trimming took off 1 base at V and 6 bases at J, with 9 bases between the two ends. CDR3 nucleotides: TGTGCCAGCAGTTTATGGGAGGCCGCTGAAGCTTTCTTT. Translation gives CASSLWEAAEAFF.

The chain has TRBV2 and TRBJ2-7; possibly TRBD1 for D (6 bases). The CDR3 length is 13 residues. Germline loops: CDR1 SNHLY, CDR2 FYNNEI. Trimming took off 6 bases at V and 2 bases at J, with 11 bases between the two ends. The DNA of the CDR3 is TGTGCCAGCAGAACAGGGTCGGCCTACGAGCAGTACTTC. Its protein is CASRTGSAYEQYF.

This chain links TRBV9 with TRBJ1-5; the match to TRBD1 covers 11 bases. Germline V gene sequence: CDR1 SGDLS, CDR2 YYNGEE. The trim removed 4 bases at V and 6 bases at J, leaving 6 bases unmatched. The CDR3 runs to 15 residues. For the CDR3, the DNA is TGTGCCAGCAGCTCCGGGACAGGGGGGGGTCAGCCCCAGCATTTT. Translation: CASSSGTGGGQPQHF.

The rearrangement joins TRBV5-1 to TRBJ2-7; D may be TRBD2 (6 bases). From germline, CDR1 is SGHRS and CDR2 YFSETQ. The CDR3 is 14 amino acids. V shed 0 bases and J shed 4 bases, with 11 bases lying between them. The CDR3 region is CASSLAAGRYEQYF. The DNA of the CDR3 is TGCGCCAGCAGCTTGGCCGCAGGGAGGTACGAGCAGTACTTC.

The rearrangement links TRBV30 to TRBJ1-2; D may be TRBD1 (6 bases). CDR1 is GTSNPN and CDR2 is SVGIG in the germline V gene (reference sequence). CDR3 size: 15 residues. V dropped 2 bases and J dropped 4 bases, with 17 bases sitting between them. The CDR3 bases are TGTGCCTGGAGTAGGGGGACCCCAAGGGGCTATGGCTACACCTTC. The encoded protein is CAWSRGTPRGYGYTF.

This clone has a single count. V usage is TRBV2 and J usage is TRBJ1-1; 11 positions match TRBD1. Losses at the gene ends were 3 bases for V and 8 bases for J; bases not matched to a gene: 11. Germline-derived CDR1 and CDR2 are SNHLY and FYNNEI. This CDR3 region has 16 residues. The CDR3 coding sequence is TGTGCCAGCAGTGAGAAGATGGGGACAGGGGGGATAGAAGCTTTCTTT. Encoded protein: CASSEKMGTGGIEAFF.

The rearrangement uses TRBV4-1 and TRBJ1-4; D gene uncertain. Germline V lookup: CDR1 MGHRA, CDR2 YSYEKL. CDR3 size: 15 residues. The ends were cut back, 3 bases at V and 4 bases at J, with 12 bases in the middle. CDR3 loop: CASSHPGRRNEKLFF. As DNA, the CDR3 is TGCGCCAGCAGCCACCCCGGGAGACGTAATGAAAAACTGTTTTTT.

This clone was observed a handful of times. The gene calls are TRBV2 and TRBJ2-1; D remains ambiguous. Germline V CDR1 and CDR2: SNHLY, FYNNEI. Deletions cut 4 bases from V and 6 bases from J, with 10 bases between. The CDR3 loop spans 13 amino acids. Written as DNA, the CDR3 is TGTGCCAGCAGTGGGCAGGCGAGCAATGAGCAGTTCTTC. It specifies CASSGQASNEQFF.

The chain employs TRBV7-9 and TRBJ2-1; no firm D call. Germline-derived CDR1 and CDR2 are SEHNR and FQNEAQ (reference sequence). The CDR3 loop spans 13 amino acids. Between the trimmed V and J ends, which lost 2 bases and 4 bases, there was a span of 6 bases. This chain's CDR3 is CASSLYLYNEQFF. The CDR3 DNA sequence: TGTGCCAGCAGCTTATATTTGTACAATGAGCAGTTCTTC. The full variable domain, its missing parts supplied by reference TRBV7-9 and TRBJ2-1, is DTGVSQNPRHKITKRGQNVTFRCDPISEHNRLYWYRQTLGQGPEFLTYFQNEAQLEKSRLLSDRFSAERPKGSFSTLEIQRTEQGDSAMYLCASSLYLYNEQFFGPGTRLTVL.

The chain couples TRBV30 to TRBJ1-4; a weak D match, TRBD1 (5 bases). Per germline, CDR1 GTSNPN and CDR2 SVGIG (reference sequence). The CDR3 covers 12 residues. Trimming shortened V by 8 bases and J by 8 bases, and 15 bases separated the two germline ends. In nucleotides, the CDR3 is TGTGCCGCAAGCAGGGTCGGAGAAAAACTGTTTTTT. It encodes CAASRVGEKLFF.

CDR3 coding DNA: TGTGCCAGCAGCCCGACCCCCCCCCTGACTACTCCTCGCTACAATGAGCAGTTCTTC. Amino acid sequence: CASSPTPPLTTPRYNEQFF. The chain has TRBV21-1 and TRBJ2-1; TRBD2, the table's D call, lacks a check against the DNA. TRBV21-1 is recorded as a pseudogene. The CDR3 covers 19 residues.

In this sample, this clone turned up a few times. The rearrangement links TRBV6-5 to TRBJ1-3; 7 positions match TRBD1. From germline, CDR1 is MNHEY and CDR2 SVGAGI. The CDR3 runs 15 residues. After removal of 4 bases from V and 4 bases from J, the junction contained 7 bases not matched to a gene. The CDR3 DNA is TGTGCCAGCAGTTCAACAGGGGCTATCGGAAACACCATATATTTT. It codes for CASSSTGAIGNTIYF.

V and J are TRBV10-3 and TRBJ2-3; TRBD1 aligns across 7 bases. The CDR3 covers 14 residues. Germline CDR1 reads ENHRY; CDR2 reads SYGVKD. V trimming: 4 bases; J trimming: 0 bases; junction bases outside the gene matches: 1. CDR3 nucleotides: TGTGCCATCAGTGTGACAGGGAGCACAGATACGCAGTATTTT. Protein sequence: CAISVTGSTDTQYF.

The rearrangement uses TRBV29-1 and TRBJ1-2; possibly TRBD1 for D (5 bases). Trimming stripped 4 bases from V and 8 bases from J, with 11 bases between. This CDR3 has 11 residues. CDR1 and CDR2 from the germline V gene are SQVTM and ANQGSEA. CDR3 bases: TGCAGCGTTGTAGGGGTTCGAGGCTACACCTTC. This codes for CSVVGVRGYTF. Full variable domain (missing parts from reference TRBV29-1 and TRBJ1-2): SAVISQKPSRDICQRGTSLTIQCQVDSQVTMMFWYRQQPGQSLTLIATANQGSEATYESGFVIDKFPISRPNLTFSTLTVSNMSPEDSSIYLCSVVGVRGYTFGSGTRLTVV.

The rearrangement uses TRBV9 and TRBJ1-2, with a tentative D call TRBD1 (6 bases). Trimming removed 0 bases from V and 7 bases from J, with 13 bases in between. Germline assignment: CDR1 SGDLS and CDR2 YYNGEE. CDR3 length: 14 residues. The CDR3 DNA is TGTGCCAGCAGCGTAGCACAGGGCCCCCTTGGCTACACCTTC. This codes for CASSVAQGPLGYTF.

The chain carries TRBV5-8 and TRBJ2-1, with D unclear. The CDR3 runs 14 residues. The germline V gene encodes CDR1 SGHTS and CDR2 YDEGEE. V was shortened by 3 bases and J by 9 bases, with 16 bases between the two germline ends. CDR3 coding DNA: TGTGCCAGCAGCTCTTATTGGGCCCCAGGTGAGCAGTTCTTC. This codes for CASSSYWAPGEQFF.